The 8 T cell receptor beta chains below were found in one sample sequenced in a study of CD8 T cells in Susac syndrome. An input of about 0.5 to 1 ug of RNA was subjected to reverse transcription using random hexamers. Using its own MiXCR run on the immunoSEQ multiplex PCR reads, TCRdb lists one record per CDR3 protein. The profile covers about 300,000 distinct CDR3 sequences, with 70% to 90% appearing a single time and over 0.1% taken by the ten largest. The sequenced material came from CD8+ T cells from PBMCs. The receptors derive from a human donor with multiple sclerosis.

The chain joins TRBV7-3 to TRBJ1-2; TRBD1 matches at 11 bases. Germline-derived CDR1 and CDR2 are SGHTA and FQGTGA. Trimming removed 4 bases from V and 5 bases from J; junction bases left unmatched: 6. The CDR3 spans 15 residues. The CDR3 region has the DNA TGTGCCAGCAGCTGGACTGGGACAGGGGGGTATGGCTACACCTTC. It codes for CASSWTGTGGYGYTF. Variable domain in full (rest from reference TRBV7-3 and TRBJ1-2): GAGVSQTPSNKVTEKGKYVELRCDPISGHTALYWYRQSLGQGPEFLIYFQGTGAADDSGLPNDRFFAVRPEGSVSTLKIQRTERGDSAVYLCASSWTGTGGYGYTFGSGTRLTVV.

The chain has TRBV30 and TRBJ1-2; D not certain. Germline assignment: CDR1 GTSNPN and CDR2 SVGIG (reference sequence). The germline V and J ends were trimmed by 0 bases and 7 bases, with 18 bases remaining between them. The length of the CDR3 is 15 residues. CDR3: CAWSVLSVGKLGYTF. CDR3 nucleotides: TGTGCCTGGAGTGTACTATCGGTGGGGAAACTTGGCTACACCTTC. Based on the CDR3 plus reference TRBV30 and TRBJ1-2, the full variable domain is SQTIHQWPATLVQPVGSPLSLECTVEGTSNPNLYWYRQAAGRGLQLLFYSVGIGQISSEVPQNLSASRPQDRQFILSSKKLLLSDSGFYLCAWSVLSVGKLGYTFGSGTRLTVV.

This chain uses TRBV9 with TRBJ2-1, with 14 bases that match TRBD2. Trimming cost V 6 bases and J 13 bases; bases outside gene matches: 12. The CDR3 loop spans 15 amino acids. The germline gives CDR1 SGDLS, CDR2 YYNGEE. The DNA of the CDR3 is TGTGCCAGCAACCGCGGGACTAGCGGGAGTTTTGATCAGTTCTTC. Its translation is CASNRGTSGSFDQFF.

The V and J genes are TRBV20-1 and TRBJ2-1; perhaps TRBD2 as D (5 bases). The V and J ends lost 1 base and 8 bases respectively, with 15 bases between them. Per the germline V gene, CDR1 is DFQATT and CDR2 is SNEGSKA (reference sequence). The CDR3 is 14 amino acids. The CDR3: CSARGSAHVDEQFF. The CDR3 coding sequence is TGCAGTGCTAGAGGTAGCGCCCATGTGGATGAGCAGTTCTTC.

This clonotype was seen a few times. The chain has TRBV6-5 and TRBJ2-1; no firm D call. This CDR3 has 13 residues. Deletions cut 2 bases from V and 7 bases from J, with 9 bases between. Germline V gives CDR1 MNHEY, CDR2 SVGAGI. The CDR3 nucleotides are TGTGCCAGCAGTTACAAGGCGAGAAATGAGCAGTTCTTC. Translated: CASSYKARNEQFF.

The V and J genes are TRBV12-3 or TRBV12-4 and TRBJ1-2, with 7 nucleotides matching TRBD1. The CDR3 runs 14 residues. V lost 5 bases to trimming and J lost 0 bases; unmatched junction nucleotides: 3. The CDR3 loop is CASSKDRANYGYTF. The DNA of the CDR3 is TGTGCCAGCAGTAAAGACAGGGCTAACTATGGCTACACCTTC.

V usage is TRBV18 and J usage is TRBJ2-1, with D tentatively TRBD1 or TRBD2 (5 bases each). The CDR3 loop spans 19 amino acids. CDR1 KGHSH and CDR2 LQKENI come from the germline V gene. Trimming cost V 0 bases and J 4 bases, with 22 bases left between them. This CDR3 is CASSPPGTPVSPFYNEQFF. The CDR3 DNA sequence: TGTGCCAGCTCACCACCCGGGACCCCCGTTTCCCCGTTTTACAATGAGCAGTTCTTC. Drawing the rest from reference TRBV18 and TRBJ2-1, the complete variable domain is NAGVMQNPRHLVRRRGQEARLRCSPMKGHSHVYWYRQLPEEGLKFMVYLQKENIIDESGMPKERFSAEFPKEGPSILRIQQVVRGDSAAYFCASSPPGTPVSPFYNEQFFGPGTRLTVL.

The chain joins TRBV3-1 to TRBJ2-3; D is possibly TRBD2 (6 bases). In germline, CDR1 is LGHDT, CDR2 YNNKEL (reference sequence). V was cut by 0 bases and J by 6 bases, with 16 bases left in between. This CDR3 is built from 16 residues. The CDR3 region has the DNA TGTGCCAGCAGCCAAGAGACTCAAGGAGGGCCGGATACGCAGTATTTT. It codes for CASSQETQGGPDTQYF.